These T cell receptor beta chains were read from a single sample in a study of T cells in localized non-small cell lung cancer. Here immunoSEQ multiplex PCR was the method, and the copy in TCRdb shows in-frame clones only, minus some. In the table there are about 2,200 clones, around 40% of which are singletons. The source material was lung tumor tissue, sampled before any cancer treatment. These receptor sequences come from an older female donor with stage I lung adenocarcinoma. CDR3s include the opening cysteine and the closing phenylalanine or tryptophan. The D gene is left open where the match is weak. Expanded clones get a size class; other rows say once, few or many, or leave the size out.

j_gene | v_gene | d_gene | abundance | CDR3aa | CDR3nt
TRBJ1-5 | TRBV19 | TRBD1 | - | CASTRQGFSNQPQHF | TGTGCCAGTACCCGACAGGGTTTTAGCAATCAGCCCCAGCATTTT
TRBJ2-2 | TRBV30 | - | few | CAWSVTSHTGELFF | TGTGCCTGGAGTGTTACTAGTCACACCGGGGAGCTGTTTTTT
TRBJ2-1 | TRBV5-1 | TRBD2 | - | CASSLGAAGGRSYNEQFF | TGCGCCAGCAGCTTGGGAGCAGCGGGAGGGCGCTCCTACAATGAGCAGTTCTTC
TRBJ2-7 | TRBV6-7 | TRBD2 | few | CASSSGTRSYEQYF | TGTGCCAGCAGCTCCGGGACTAGGTCCTACGAGCAGTACTTC
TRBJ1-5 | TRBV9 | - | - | CASSAEYRSSNQPQHF | TGTGCCAGCAGTGCCGAGTACAGGTCCTCAAATCAGCCCCAGCATTTT
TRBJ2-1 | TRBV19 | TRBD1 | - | CASEWTGGGDEQFF | TGTGCCAGTGAATGGACAGGGGGCGGAGATGAGCAGTTCTTC
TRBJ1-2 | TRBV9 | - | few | CASSPRLYGYTF | TGTGCCAGCAGCCCACGGTTGTATGGCTACACCTTC
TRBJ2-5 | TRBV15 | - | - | CATSRAGESFEETQYF | TGTGCCACCAGCAGAGCAGGGGAGAGCTTTGAAGAGACCCAGTACTTC
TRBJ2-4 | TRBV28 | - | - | CASSFFRLAKNIQYF | TGTGCCAGCAGTTTTTTCCGACTAGCCAAAAACATTCAGTACTTC
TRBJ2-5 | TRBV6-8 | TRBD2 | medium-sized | CAISPLGLAGVETQYF | TGTGCCATCAGTCCGTTGGGACTAGCGGGAGTCGAGACCCAGTACTTC
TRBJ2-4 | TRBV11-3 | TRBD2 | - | CASSEDGGSDIQYF | TGTGCCAGCAGCGAAGACGGGGGGTCGGACATTCAATACTTC
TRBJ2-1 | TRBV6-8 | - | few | CASDLRAGSYNEQFF | TGTGCCAGCGATCTCCGGGCCGGGTCCTACAATGAGCAGTTCTTC
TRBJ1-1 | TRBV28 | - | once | CASLLSGGTEAFF | TGTGCCAGCCTTCTATCCGGGGGGACTGAAGCTTTCTTT
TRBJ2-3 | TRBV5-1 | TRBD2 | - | CASSPGLAGGPDYTQYF | TGCGCCAGCAGCCCCGGACTAGCGGGAGGGCCTGATTATACGCAGTATTTT
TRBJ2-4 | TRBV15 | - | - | CATSEGGTKNIQYF | TGTGCCACCAGTGAAGGGGGGACCAAAAACATTCAGTACTTC
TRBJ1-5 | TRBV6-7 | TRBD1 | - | CASSLLTGTGALSDNQPQHF | TGTGCCAGCAGTCTTTTAACCGGGACAGGGGCGCTATCTGACAATCAGCCCCAGCATTTT
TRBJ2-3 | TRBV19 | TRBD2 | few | CASRAASGITYTQYF | TGTGCCAGTAGGGCGGCCAGCGGGATTACGTATACGCAGTATTTT
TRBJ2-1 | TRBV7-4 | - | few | CASSPEGEDEQFF | TGTGCCAGCAGCCCCGAGGGTGAGGATGAGCAGTTCTTC
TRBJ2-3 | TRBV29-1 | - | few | CSVGGLADLTADTQYF | TGCAGCGTTGGGGGGTTGGCGGACCTCACCGCAGATACGCAGTATTTT
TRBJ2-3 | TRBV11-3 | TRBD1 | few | CASSLTTSGTGSDTQYF | TGTGCCAGCAGCCTAACGACGTCCGGGACAGGATCCGATACGCAGTATTTT
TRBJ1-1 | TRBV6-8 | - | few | CASSPKSGLWSEAFF | TGTGCCAGCAGTCCCAAATCCGGGTTATGGTCTGAAGCTTTCTTT
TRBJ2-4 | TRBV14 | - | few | CASSHILDIQYF | TGTGCCAGCAGCCACATCCTTGATATTCAGTACTTC
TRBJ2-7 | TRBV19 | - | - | CASSYRSVMPRNEQYF | TGTGCCAGTAGTTATAGGTCGGTCATGCCTCGGAACGAGCAGTACTTC
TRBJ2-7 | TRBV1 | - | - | CTSSQDSGDSYEQYF | TGCACCAGCAGCCAAGATTCCGGGGACAGCTACGAGCAGTACTTC
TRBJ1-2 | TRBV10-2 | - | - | CASSETRVLYGYTF | TGCGCCAGCAGTGAGACCCGGGTCCTTTATGGCTACACCTTC
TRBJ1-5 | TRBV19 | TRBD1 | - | CASSIPGQARHPQHF | TGTGCCAGTAGTATTCCGGGACAGGCCCGTCACCCCCAGCATTTT
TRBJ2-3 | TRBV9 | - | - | CASSVGQVSDTQYF | TGTGCCAGCAGCGTAGGCCAGGTCTCAGATACGCAGTATTTT
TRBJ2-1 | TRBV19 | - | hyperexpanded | CASSIGPYNEQFF | TGTGCCAGTAGTATTGGACCCTACAATGAGCAGTTCTTC
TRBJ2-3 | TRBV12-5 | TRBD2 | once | CASGESGGYTDTQYF | TGTGCTAGTGGTGAAAGCGGGGGCTACACAGATACGCAGTATTTT
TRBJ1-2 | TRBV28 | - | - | CASRPDRYYGYTF | TGTGCCAGCAGACCTGACAGGTACTATGGCTACACCTTC
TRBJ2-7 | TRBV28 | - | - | CASSFNSYEQYF | TGTGCCAGCAGTTTCAATAGCTACGAGCAGTACTTC
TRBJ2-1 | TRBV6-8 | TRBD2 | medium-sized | CASTITDSGTQQFF | TGTGCCAGCACTATTACCGATAGCGGGACACAGCAGTTCTTC
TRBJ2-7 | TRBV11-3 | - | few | CASSLVGVESSYEQYF | TGTGCCAGCAGCTTGGTGGGCGTAGAGAGCTCCTACGAGCAGTACTTC
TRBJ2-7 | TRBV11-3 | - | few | CASSPSLAVSYEQYF | TGTGCCAGCAGCCCGTCCTTGGCGGTCTCCTACGAGCAGTACTTC
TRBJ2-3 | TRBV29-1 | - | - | CSVEGDTGTDTQYF | TGCAGCGTTGAAGGGGACACGGGCACAGATACGCAGTATTTT
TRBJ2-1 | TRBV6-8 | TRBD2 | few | CASSYSLAGVFNEQFF | TGTGCCAGCAGTTACTCCCTAGCGGGAGTCTTCAATGAGCAGTTCTTC
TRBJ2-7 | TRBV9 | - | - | CASRAGVDEQYF | TGTGCCAGCAGAGCAGGGGTGGACGAGCAGTACTTC
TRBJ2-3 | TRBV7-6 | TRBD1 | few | CASNPEGARGTDTQYF | TGTGCCAGCAACCCCGAGGGGGCCCGAGGCACAGATACGCAGTATTTT
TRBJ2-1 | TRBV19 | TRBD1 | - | CASSTTGKAFTDEQFF | TGTGCCAGTAGTACGACAGGGAAAGCCTTCACGGATGAGCAGTTCTTC
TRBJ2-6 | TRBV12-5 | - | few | CASNFVGSGANVLTF | TGTGCCAGTAACTTCGTAGGGTCTGGGGCCAACGTCCTGACTTTC
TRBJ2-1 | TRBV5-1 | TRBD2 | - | CASSFTTSGRNEQFF | TGCGCCAGCAGCTTCACGACTAGCGGGAGGAATGAGCAGTTCTTC
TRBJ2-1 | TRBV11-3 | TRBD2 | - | CASSLRLAANEQFF | TGTGCCAGCAGCTTAAGACTAGCGGCCAATGAGCAGTTCTTC
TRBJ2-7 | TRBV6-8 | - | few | CASSYSSGDVSYEQYF | TGTGCCAGCAGTTACTCTTCGGGGGATGTCTCCTACGAGCAGTACTTC
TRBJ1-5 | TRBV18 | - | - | CASSPESNRRNQPQHF | TGTGCCAGCTCACCTGAGTCTAACAGGCGTAATCAGCCCCAGCATTTT
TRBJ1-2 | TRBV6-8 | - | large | CASSYSRIGYTF | TGTGCCAGCAGTTACTCCAGAATAGGCTACACCTTC
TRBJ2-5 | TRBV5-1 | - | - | CASSFGRGQETQYF | TGCGCCAGCAGCTTCGGGAGAGGGCAAGAGACCCAGTACTTC
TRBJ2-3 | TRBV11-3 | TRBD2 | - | CASSPTRERRERVPDTQYF | TGTGCCAGCAGCCCCACCCGGGAAAGGCGGGAGCGGGTCCCAGATACGCAGTATTTT
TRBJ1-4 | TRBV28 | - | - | CASSLITLEKLFF | TGTGCCAGCAGTTTAATTACCCTTGAAAAACTGTTTTTT
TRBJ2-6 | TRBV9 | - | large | CASSEPSAGVLLSGANVLTF | TGTGCCAGCAGCGAGCCCTCGGCAGGAGTACTTCTCTCTGGGGCCAACGTCCTGACTTTC
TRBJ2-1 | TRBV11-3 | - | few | CASSPAGFLNEQFF | TGTGCCAGCAGCCCCGCGGGGTTCTTAAATGAGCAGTTCTTC